This TCR beta chain originates from a study of blood T cell repertoires in COVID-19. Study information: Samples came from the United States, Italy and Spain, spanning acute and convalescent COVID-19.

Sequenced by immunoSEQ multiplex PCR; TCRdb stores in-frame clones only, minus some. Here the sample spans about 670,000 clones, over 80% being singletons. V was pared by 1 base and J by 4 bases, with 1 base of the junction left unmatched. CDR3 length: 14 amino acids. Germline CDR1 LGHDT, CDR2 YNNKEL (reference sequence). Sample: peripheral blood. This chain joins TRBV3-1 (or the pseudogene TRBV3-2) and TRBJ1-5; TRBD1 agrees at 7 bases. The sequence was collected from a woman aged 18-30 years with acute or convalescent COVID-19. DNA of the CDR3: TGTGCCAGCAGCCAAGCCAGGGGGAATCAGCCCCAGCATTTT. As protein: CASSQARGNQPQHF.